The TCR beta chain described here comes from a study of cytomegalovirus exposure and HLA in healthy donors. Overall study context: The use of the same platform for the approximately 130 validation repertoires and the roughly 630 first-cohort repertoires was reported by a later analysis.

The table came from immunoSEQ multiplex PCR; TCRdb's copy has only in-frame clones and leaves some out. Here the sample spans 100,000 to 150,000 clones, 75% to 90% being singletons. Germline lookup yields CDR1 SGHNT and CDR2 YYREEE (reference sequence). This CDR3 spans 17 amino acids. The V end was cut by 4 bases, the J end by 0 bases, with 18 bases between. This chain connects TRBV5-4 to TRBJ2-3; perhaps TRBD1 as D (5 bases). The sequence derives from a woman younger than 30 in good health and CMV-seronegative. The sample comprised PBMCs. CDR3 sequence (DNA): TGTGCCAGCAGCCTGGGTGGGGCGGCGCCTAGCACAGATACGCAGTATTTT. This encodes CASSLGGAAPSTDTQYF.